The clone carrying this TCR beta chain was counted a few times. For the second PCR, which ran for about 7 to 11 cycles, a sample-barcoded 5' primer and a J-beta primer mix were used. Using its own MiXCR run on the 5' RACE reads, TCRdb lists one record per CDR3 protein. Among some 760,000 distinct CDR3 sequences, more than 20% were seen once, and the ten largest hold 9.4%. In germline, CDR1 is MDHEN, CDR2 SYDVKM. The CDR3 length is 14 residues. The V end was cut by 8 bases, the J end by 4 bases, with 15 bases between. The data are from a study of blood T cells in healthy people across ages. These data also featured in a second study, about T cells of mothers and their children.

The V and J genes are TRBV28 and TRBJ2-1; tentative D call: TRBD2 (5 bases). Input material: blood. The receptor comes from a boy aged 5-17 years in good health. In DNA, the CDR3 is TGTGCCAGCGGACTGGTGGCCGTATACAATGAGCAGTTCTTC. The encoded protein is CASGLVAVYNEQFF.